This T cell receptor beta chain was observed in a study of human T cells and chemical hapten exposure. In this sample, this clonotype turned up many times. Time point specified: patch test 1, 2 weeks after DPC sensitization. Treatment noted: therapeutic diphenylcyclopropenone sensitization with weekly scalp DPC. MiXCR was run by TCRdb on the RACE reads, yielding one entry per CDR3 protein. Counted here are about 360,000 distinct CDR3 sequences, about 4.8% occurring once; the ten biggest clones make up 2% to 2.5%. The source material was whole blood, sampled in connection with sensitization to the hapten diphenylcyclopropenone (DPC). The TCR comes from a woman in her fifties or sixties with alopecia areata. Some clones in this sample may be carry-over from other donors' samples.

CDR3 in DNA: TGTGCCACCAGCAGAGATCTTGGCAGTGGAAACACCATATATTTT. Translating gives CATSRDLGSGNTIYF. The V call is TRBV15, the J call TRBJ1-3; D is unclear. Trimming stripped 0 bases from V and 3 bases from J, with 9 bases between. The germline V gene has CDR1 LNHNV and CDR2 YYDKDF (reference sequence). This CDR3 region has 15 residues.